Listed here is a single TCR beta chain. Its antigen remains unknown. The sample belongs to a study of cytomegalovirus exposure and HLA in healthy donors. The overall study: Most donors, 70% to 85% of 398 genotyped, fell in the Caucasian-associated ancestry cluster. Study-level points and caveats: What TCR beta sequences reportedly achieved was accurate prediction of HLA-A and HLA-B alleles in most subjects. The authors later linked a missense DCLRE1C variant to TCR beta V- and J-gene trimming.

The CDR3 has 16 residues. In germline, CDR1 is SGHRS, CDR2 YFSETQ. V dropped 4 bases and J dropped 5; count of bases not matched to a gene: 10. The PCR used 60 Vbeta and 13 Jbeta primers. Repertoires were generated with immunoSEQ multiplex PCR, while TCRdb's copy carries only in-frame clones and drops some. The sample records 150,000 to 200,000 clones, roughly three quarters being singletons. The chain uses TRBV5-1 and TRBJ2-1, with 9 bases matching TRBD2. Sequenced sample: PBMCs. The clonotype was recovered from a man aged 40-55 years in good health and CMV-seropositive. This CDR3 reads CASSAGLAGADNEQFF. The CDR3 DNA follows: TGCGCCAGCAGCGCCGGCTTAGCGGGGGCCGACAATGAGCAGTTCTTC. Combining the CDR3 with reference TRBV5-1 and TRBJ2-1 gives the whole variable domain KAGVTQTPRYLIKTRGQQVTLSCSPISGHRSVSWYQQTPGQGLQFLFEYFSETQRNKGNFPGRFSGRQFSNSRSEMNVSTLELGDSALYLCASSAGLAGADNEQFFGPGTRLTVL.